This T cell receptor beta chain was documented in a study of T cells in Graves' hyperthyroidism and ophthalmopathy. There were TCR beta CDR3 regions amplified from RNA transcripts. First-round RT-PCR of the TCR CDR3 relied on the HTBI primer set. One entry per CDR3 protein results from TCRdb running MiXCR on the multiplex PCR reads. This table holds over 450,000 distinct CDR3 sequences, about an eighth found once. This CDR3 spans 15 amino acids. J gave up 5 bases and V 7 bases, and 9 bases lay outside the gene matches. The germline CDR1 and CDR2 sequences are LGHDT and YNNKEL (reference sequence). This clonotype showed up many times.

This TCR came from a woman between 18 and 29 years old with Graves' hyperthyroidism. Sequencing was done on a sample of blood. The chain is built from TRBV3-1 and TRBJ2-1, with 9 bases lining up with TRBD2. CDR3 sequence (DNA): TGTGCCAGCACCGAAGGACTAGCGAACAACAATGAGCAGTTCTTC. It specifies CASTEGLANNNEQFF.